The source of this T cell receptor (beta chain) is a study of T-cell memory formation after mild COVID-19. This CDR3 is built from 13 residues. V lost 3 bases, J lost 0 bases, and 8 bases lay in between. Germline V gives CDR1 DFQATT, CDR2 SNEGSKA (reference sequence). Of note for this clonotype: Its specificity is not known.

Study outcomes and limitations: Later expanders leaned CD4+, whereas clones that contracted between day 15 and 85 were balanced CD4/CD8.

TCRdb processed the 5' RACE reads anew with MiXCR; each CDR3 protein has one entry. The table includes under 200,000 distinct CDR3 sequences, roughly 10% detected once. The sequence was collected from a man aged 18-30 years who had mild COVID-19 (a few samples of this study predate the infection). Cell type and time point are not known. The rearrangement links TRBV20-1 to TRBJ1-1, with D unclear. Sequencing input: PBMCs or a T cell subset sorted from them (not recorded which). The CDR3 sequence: CSARDGMNTEAFF. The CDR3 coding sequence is TGCAGTGCTAGGGACGGCATGAACACTGAAGCTTTCTTT.